This T cell receptor beta chain was found in a study of CD8+ T cells in alopecia areata. Treatment reported: oral pan-JAK inhibitor, 5-10 mg twice daily. This CDR3 is built from 15 residues. V was pared by 4 bases and J by 1 base, with 15 bases between. Per the germline V gene, CDR1 is SGHDT and CDR2 is YYEEEE. Sequencing relied on a cDNA template that was reverse transcribed from extracted RNA. The repertoire was sequenced with immunoSEQ multiplex PCR; TCRdb's copy has only in-frame clones and lacks some. The sample includes under 150,000 clones, approximately 55% of them seen just once. The V gene is TRBV5-6, the J gene TRBJ2-7; no clear D. Source: CD4+ T cells sorted from blood, taken at week 24, from a patient treated with tofacitinib. The receptor was isolated from a human donor with alopecia areata. Here the CDR3 reads CASSMAARTSYEQYF. The DNA of the CDR3 is TGTGCCAGCAGCATGGCGGCTAGAACTTCCTACGAGCAGTACTTC. Variable domain in full (rest from reference TRBV5-6 and TRBJ2-7): DAGVTQSPTHLIKTRGQQVTLRCSPKSGHDTVSWYQQALGQGPQFIFQYYEEEERQRGNFPDRFSGHQFPNYSSELNVNALLLGDSALYLCASSMAARTSYEQYFGPGTRLTVT.